These 18 T cell receptor beta chains were all obtained from the same sample, sequenced in a study of CD8 T cells in ankylosing spondylitis. TCRdb passed the 5' RACE reads through MiXCR, listing each CDR3 protein once. This table holds 350,000 to 450,000 distinct CDR3 sequences, 20% found once. The sample taken for sequencing was blood, either unsorted or a sorted T cell fraction (not recorded which). The receptors derive from a male donor with ankylosing spondylitis or in good health (not recorded which).

The V call is TRBV2, the J call TRBJ2-1; 8 nucleotides agree with TRBD1. CDR1 is SNHLY and CDR2 is FYNNEI in the germline V gene. The CDR3 loop spans 14 amino acids. Trimming removed 4 bases from V and 4 bases from J; junction bases left unmatched: 3. The CDR3 protein is CASSAGQEYNEQFF. The CDR3 DNA is TGTGCCAGCAGTGCGGGACAGGAGTACAATGAGCAGTTCTTC. Supplemented by reference TRBV2 and TRBJ2-1, the full variable domain reads EPEVTQTPSHQVTQMGQEVILRCVPISNHLYFYWYRQILGQKVEFLVSFYNNEISEKSEIFDDQFSVERPDGSNFTLKIRSTKLEDSAMYFCASSAGQEYNEQFFGPGTRLTVL.

This clonotype was observed a handful of times. The chain uses TRBV20-1 and TRBJ2-7, with D maybe TRBD1 (5 bases). CDR1 and CDR2 from the germline V gene are DFQATT and SNEGSKA (reference sequence). V was shortened by 0 bases and J by 2 bases, with 8 bases between the two germline ends. The CDR3 has 13 residues. In DNA, the CDR3 is TGCAGTGCTAGAGATGGGGCGGCCTACGAGCAGTACTTC. Translation: CSARDGAAYEQYF.

This clonotype came up a few times. This chain links TRBV20-1 with TRBJ2-4, with D possibly TRBD1 on 5 matching bases. V was trimmed by 7 bases and J by 0 bases, leaving 13 bases between them. The CDR3 runs to 14 residues. Germline V gives CDR1 DFQATT, CDR2 SNEGSKA (reference sequence). The CDR3, as DNA: TGCAGTGTCAAAGACAGTGTAGCCAAAAACATTCAGTACTTC. Residues: CSVKDSVAKNIQYF.

The rearrangement uses TRBV7-8 and TRBJ2-7; 10 bases line up with TRBD1. V trimming: 4 bases; J trimming: 3 bases; junction bases outside the gene matches: 6. From germline, CDR1 is SGHVS and CDR2 FQNEAQ. The CDR3 runs 15 residues. DNA for the CDR3: TGTGCCAGCAGCTCGCTGGGACAGGGGAACTACGAGCAGTACTTC. Residues: CASSSLGQGNYEQYF.

This clonotype appeared a few times. The chain recombines TRBV6-1 with TRBJ2-7; 8 bases fit TRBD1. The ends lost 7 bases at V and 4 bases at J; junction bases unmatched: 9. Germline V lookup: CDR1 MNHNS, CDR2 SASEGT. This CDR3 is built from 14 residues. CDR3 sequence reads: CASKTGTGLYEQYF. CDR3 coding DNA: TGTGCCAGCAAGACCGGGACAGGTCTTTACGAGCAGTACTTC.

The chain couples TRBV7-9 to TRBJ2-2, with a possible D match to TRBD2 (6 bases). Germline loops: CDR1 SEHNR, CDR2 FQNEAQ (reference sequence). This CDR3 has 15 amino acids. Deletions cut 0 bases from V and 4 bases from J, with 9 bases between. The CDR3 nucleotides are TGTGCCAGCAGCTTAGCTCGGGAGCGCACCGGGGAGCTGTTTTTT. This codes for CASSLARERTGELFF.

This clonotype was seen more than once but under ten times. The J gene is TRBJ2-1, the V gene TRBV12-3 or TRBV12-4; D not certain. This CDR3 has 16 amino acids. V was cut by 0 bases and J by 2 bases, with 11 bases left in between. CDR3 DNA: TGTGCCAGCAGTTTAGCCCTTTCCAGGCCCTACAATGAGCAGTTCTTC. Residues: CASSLALSRPYNEQFF.

In this sample, this clonotype turned up a few times. The V and J genes are TRBV2 and TRBJ2-1; TRBD2 might be the D (5 bases). This CDR3 spans 16 amino acids. Germline-derived CDR1 and CDR2 are SNHLY and FYNNEI. V lost 7 bases, J lost 3 bases, and 19 bases lay in between. CDR3 protein: CASIEGGSRDYNEQFF. The CDR3 DNA follows: TGTGCCAGCATCGAGGGTGGGAGCCGGGACTACAATGAGCAGTTCTTC. Drawing the rest from reference TRBV2 and TRBJ2-1, the complete variable domain is EPEVTQTPSHQVTQMGQEVILRCVPISNHLYFYWYRQILGQKVEFLVSFYNNEISEKSEIFDDQFSVERPDGSNFTLKIRSTKLEDSAMYFCASIEGGSRDYNEQFFGPGTRLTVL.

The J gene is TRBJ2-7, the V gene TRBV27; D is perhaps TRBD2 (6 bases). Trimming took off 5 bases at V and 4 bases at J, with 18 bases between the two ends. Germline V gene lookup returns CDR1 MNHEY and CDR2 SMNVEV (reference sequence). CDR3 length: 15 residues. CDR3 nucleotides: TGTGCCAGCAGTGATGGGACTCTTGGAGTTTACGAGCAGTACTTC. Amino acids: CASSDGTLGVYEQYF.

In this sample, this clonotype turned up a few times. This chain joins TRBV5-5 and TRBJ2-6; D is undetermined. V lost 4 bases and J lost 0, with 11 bases in between. In germline, CDR1 is SGHKS, CDR2 YYEKEE (reference sequence). The CDR3 has 16 amino acids. In nucleotides, the CDR3 is TGTGCCAGCAGCCACGGACCGACCTCTGGGGCCAACGTCCTGACTTTC. Translating gives CASSHGPTSGANVLTF.

This clonotype was detected ten times or more. The rearrangement joins TRBV5-1 to TRBJ2-1; TRBD2 matches 8 bases. The V segment lost 3 bases and the J segment 6 bases; nucleotides outside the gene matches: 11. The CDR3 extends over 16 amino acids. Germline CDR1 is SGHRS and CDR2 is YFSETQ. In DNA form, the CDR3 reads TGCGCCAGCAGCTGGGGGGTCGGGACTAGAATCAATGAGCAGTTCTTC. Its protein product is CASSWGVGTRINEQFF. The full variable domain, with the rest looked up from reference TRBV5-1 and TRBJ2-1, is KAGVTQTPRYLIKTRGQQVTLSCSPISGHRSVSWYQQTPGQGLQFLFEYFSETQRNKGNFPGRFSGRQFSNSRSEMNVSTLELGDSALYLCASSWGVGTRINEQFFGPGTRLTVL.

The chain employs TRBV27 and TRBJ2-7; TRBD1 agrees at 8 bases. CDR3 size: 15 residues. V gave up 7 bases and J gave up 4 bases; unmatched junction bases: 12. Germline V CDR1 and CDR2: MNHEY, SMNVEV (reference sequence). The CDR3 sequence: CASTPLGQGPYEQYF. CDR3 in DNA: TGTGCCAGCACCCCCCTCGGACAGGGCCCATACGAGCAGTACTTC.

The chain combines TRBV5-1 with TRBJ1-1; D gene unclear. Germline V CDR1 and CDR2: SGHRS, YFSETQ. V was shortened by 4 bases and J by 1 base, with 11 bases between the two germline ends. The CDR3 contains 14 residues. CDR3 in amino acids: CASSPRVWNTEAFF. The CDR3 DNA is TGCGCCAGCAGCCCTCGGGTTTGGAACACTGAAGCTTTCTTT.

CDR3 region: CASRLSAPRPYNEQFF. The CDR3 coding sequence is TGCGCCAGCAGACTTTCCGCCCCTCGGCCGTACAATGAGCAGTTCTTC. This sequence joins TRBV4-1 and TRBJ2-1; D unclear. V dropped 6 bases and J dropped 4 bases, with 19 bases sitting between them. The CDR3 extends over 16 amino acids. The germline V gene encodes CDR1 MGHRA and CDR2 YSYEKL.

The J gene is TRBJ2-1, the V gene TRBV18; D is tentatively TRBD1 or TRBD2 (6 bases each). Per the germline V gene, CDR1 is KGHSH and CDR2 is LQKENI. The ends were cut back, 3 bases at V and 2 bases at J, with 11 bases in the middle. The CDR3 contains 15 residues. The CDR3 here is CASSPGGPTYNEQFF. CDR3 nucleotide sequence: TGTGCCAGCTCACCTGGGGGGCCCACCTACAATGAGCAGTTCTTC.

Only one count was recorded for this clonotype. The CDR3 region has the DNA TGTGCCAGCAGCTTCGGGCCCAATACGCAGTATTTT. Amino acids: CASSFGPNTQYF. The chain has TRBV7-9 and TRBJ2-3, with D uncertain. The CDR3 contains 12 residues. Trimming shortened V by 3 bases and J by 7 bases, and 8 bases separated the two germline ends. The germline CDR1 and CDR2 sequences are SEHNR and FQNEAQ (reference sequence). The entire variable domain, with the rest obtained from reference TRBV7-9 and TRBJ2-3, is as follows: DTGVSQNPRHKITKRGQNVTFRCDPISEHNRLYWYRQTLGQGPEFLTYFQNEAQLEKSRLLSDRFSAERPKGSFSTLEIQRTEQGDSAMYLCASSFGPNTQYFGPGTRLTVL.

The chain links TRBV3-1 to TRBJ2-7; either TRBD1 or TRBD2 may fit D (6 bases each). CDR3 size: 15 residues. The germline CDR1 and CDR2 sequences are LGHDT and YNNKEL (reference sequence). Trimming cost V 11 bases and J 2 bases, with 22 bases left between them. The CDR3 region is CACCQGGTRAYEQYF. The CDR3 nucleotides read TGTGCCTGCTGCCAAGGGGGGACAAGGGCCTACGAGCAGTACTTC.

The chain couples TRBV18 to TRBJ2-2; D call uncertain. The CDR3 length is 14 residues. Germline CDR1 KGHSH, CDR2 LQKENI. Trimming took off 3 bases at V and 5 bases at J, with 10 bases between the two ends. The CDR3 sequence: CASSPETLTGELFF. The CDR3 DNA reads TGTGCCAGCTCACCCGAGACCTTGACCGGGGAGCTGTTTTTT.